Presented here are 9 T cell receptor beta chains from one specimen sequenced in a study of blood T cell repertoires in COVID-19. TCRdb's table, derived via immunoSEQ multiplex PCR, lists solely in-frame clones and lacks some. The table lists 25,000 to 30,000 clones, 87% of them singletons, with 8.3% in the top ten. Sequenced: peripheral blood. The origin of the receptors is a man aged 50 to 59 with active COVID-19.

V and J are TRBV12-5 and TRBJ1-5; D is undetermined. V gave up 0 bases and J gave up 9 bases, with 15 bases separating them. Germline values: CDR1 LGHNT, CDR2 FRNRAP. This CDR3 has 15 residues. CDR3 nucleotide sequence: TGTGCTAGTGGTTTGGTTAACTTCGCCCGGGGGCCCCAGCATTTT. Protein sequence: CASGLVNFARGPQHF. Looking up the rest from reference TRBV12-5 and TRBJ1-5 gives the full variable domain: DARVTQTPRHKVTEMGQEVTMRCQPILGHNTVFWYRQTMMQGLELLAYFRNRAPLDDSGMPKDRFSAEMPDATLATLKIQPSEPRDSAVYFCASGLVNFARGPQHFGDGTRLSIL.

V is TRBV19 and J is TRBJ2-1; D is perhaps TRBD2 (5 bases). The V gene's germline CDR1 is LNHDA and CDR2 SQIVND (reference sequence). The germline V and J ends were trimmed by 3 bases and 3 bases, with 9 bases remaining between them. The CDR3 is 14 amino acids. The chain's CDR3 is CASSIGEGYNEQFF. The CDR3 DNA reads as TGTGCCAGTAGTATTGGAGAGGGCTACAATGAGCAGTTCTTC.

This chain uses TRBV7-9 with TRBJ2-1, with TRBD1 matching 9 bases. There are 17 residues in the CDR3. The ends lost 5 bases at V and 4 bases at J; junction bases unmatched: 12. Germline CDR1 is SEHNR and CDR2 is FQNEAQ (reference sequence). CDR3 in DNA: TGTGCCAGCAGCACTTTGCCGGGACAGGGAACTTACAATGAGCAGTTCTTC. It is translated as CASSTLPGQGTYNEQFF.

This clone was detected a few times. The chain couples TRBV27 to TRBJ2-1, with 9 bases identical to TRBD2. V shed 7 bases and J 2 bases; nucleotides not matched to a gene: 6. Germline CDR1 MNHEY, CDR2 SMNVEV (reference sequence). This CDR3 has 15 amino acids. CDR3 DNA: TGTGCCAGCAAGAGACTAGCGGCCGCCTACAATGAGCAGTTCTTC. Amino acids: CASKRLAAAYNEQFF.

CDR3 sequence: CASSFTEGTDTQYF. In DNA, the CDR3 is TGTGCCAGCAGCTTTACGGAGGGGACAGATACGCAGTATTTT. The chain employs TRBV13 and TRBJ2-3, with D maybe TRBD2 (6 bases). The CDR3 is 14 amino acids. Deletions cut 3 bases from V and 3 bases from J, with 10 bases between. Germline CDR1 and CDR2: PRHDT and FYEKMQ (reference sequence).

Remarks on this clone: Different DNA sequences within this sample yield the same CDR3. The rearrangement links TRBV29-1 to TRBJ1-6; the match to TRBD1 covers 8 bases. The V and J ends lost 3 bases and 14 bases, in that order; junction bases with no gene match: 9. In germline, CDR1 is SQVTM, CDR2 ANQGSEA. The CDR3 is made up of 13 amino acids. The CDR3 DNA reads TGCAGCGTTGAGATCCGTGGGGGACAGGCCCTCCACTTT. Translating gives CSVEIRGGQALHF.

The chain carries TRBV28 and TRBJ1-1, with 8 bases identical to TRBD1. CDR3 length: 14 residues. The ends lost 5 bases at V and 8 bases at J; junction bases unmatched: 10. Germline CDR1 reads MDHEN; CDR2 reads SYDVKM. The CDR3 DNA follows: TGTGCCAGCAGTCTTCCGGGACAGGCAACCGAAGCTTTCTTT. Protein product: CASSLPGQATEAFF.

There are a few counts of this clone. The genes are TRBV9 and TRBJ2-7; a possible D gene is TRBD1 (6 bases). CDR1 SGDLS and CDR2 YYNGEE come from the germline V gene. V was trimmed by 4 bases and J by 3 bases, leaving 14 bases between them. This CDR3 has 14 amino acids. The CDR3 DNA is TGTGCCAGCAGCCCGACAGGTCGGGGCTACGAGCAGTACTTC. Translated: CASSPTGRGYEQYF.

This clone was seen just once. V usage is TRBV10-3 and J usage is TRBJ1-4, with D maybe TRBD1 (5 bases). CDR1 and CDR2 (germline): ENHRY, SYGVKD. The CDR3 has 14 amino acids. Trimming took 2 bases from V and 4 from J, leaving 8 bases between them. CDR3 nucleotide sequence: TGTGCCATCAGTGAGGGGGGGGGTAATGAAAAACTGTTTTTT. Its translation is CAISEGGGNEKLFF.